The entry below describes one T cell receptor (beta chain). Its binding antigen is unknown. Per-base quality was not reported, and no clone a single base away is much larger than it. This sample was included in a study of blood T cell repertoires in COVID-19 (dated by TCRdb to about 2020). At the level of the whole study: The collaborator samples originated in the United States, Italy and Spain and spanned the acute and convalescent phases of COVID-19. The prospective study material was composed of cDNA or gDNA derived from T cells, B-cell-depleted T cells, or PBMCs. Deeply sampled blood TCRbeta repertoires from subjects exposed to, actively infected with, or recovered from COVID-19 were included in the dataset. The repertoires were released in a freely available public database meant as a resource for research on the immune response to SARS-CoV-2. Samples were obtained from the ongoing ImmuneRACE study (first 160 participants) and from roughly 1,300 subjects provided by 6 global collaborators. A de-identified subject ID, COVID-19 status, age in years and sex were almost always included in the sample metadata. Where available, HLA class I and class II types were obtained from metadata supplied by the sample provider rather than from assay-based typing. Results and caveats for the whole study, not just this receptor: The amount of clinical and demographic metadata varied by source and participant and was provided uncurated.

TCRbeta CDR3 regions were amplified from genomic DNA using the immunoSEQ Assay, a bias-controlled multiplex PCR. In the paper's pipeline: Within the assay, amplification of reference gene primers was used to estimate how many nucleated cells each sample contained. Sequence reads were collapsed and filtered to measure the absolute abundance of every unique TCRbeta CDR3 rearrangement. For each sample, productive Simpson clonality was calculated as the square root of Simpson's diversity index across productive rearrangements. TCRdb carries this immuneACCESS record with in-frame sequences only. Its versions omit some clonotypes, under half of them owing to an unresolved V gene in the studies checked, with the rest unexplained. That table is the source of V, J and clone size, and D and trimming were worked out from the DNA. This sample is represented by 69,000 or so clones; roughly 80% of them were singletons. About a tenth of the sample comes from the top ten.

Collaborating institutions collected whole blood in K2EDTA tubes following their own protocols. Collaborator samples were shipped for TCRbeta analysis as frozen whole blood, isolated PBMCs, or DNA extracted from either sample type. The TCR sequence derives from a woman aged 80 or older with acute or convalescent COVID-19. The specimen sequenced was peripheral blood.

Here the CDR3 is given as CASSSSRGPAGYTF. The bases are TGTGCCAGCAGTTCGTCCAGGGGACCGGCAGGCTACACCTTC. Here the chain combines TRBV2 and TRBJ1-2; TRBD1 might be the D gene, on 6 matching bases. The cysteine opens and the phenylalanine closes a CDR3 of 14 amino acids. CDR3 DNA only is kept here, 42 bases in frame from base 1. The germline ends are 18 bases apart after V is trimmed by 5 bases and J by 8 bases. From the germline V gene, CDR1 is SNHLY and CDR2 is FYNNEI.